This TCR beta chain was captured by sequencing in a study of a mutant IDH1 vaccine in newly diagnosed glioma. Study as a whole: Vaccine dosing followed radiotherapy by 4-6 weeks, or accompanied temozolomide cycles. Sex distribution of treated patients was about 60% male and about 38% female; mean age was 40.4 years. Previous care, which was radiotherapy, temozolomide, or both, most often involved both.

About this clone itself: The antigen remains undetermined.

V lost 7 bases, J lost 8 bases, and 10 bases stayed unmatched. Germline CDR1 reads SQVTM; CDR2 reads ANQGSEA. The CDR3 runs 12 residues. Only in-frame clones appear in the TCRdb table, and some are missing; sequencing was by immunoSEQ multiplex PCR. Among around 30,000 clones listed, around 87% were seen once. Sample time point: week 11, during vaccination. What each vaccine dose contained was 300 ug of mutant IDH1 20-mer peptide, accompanied by topical imiquimod. New WHO grade 3 or 4 astrocytomas that were IDH1-mutant and ATRX-lost had been found in donors. This rearrangement joins TRBV29-1 to TRBJ1-2; 7 bases map to TRBD1. The source was PBMCs, collected from a glioma patient whose treatment included an IDH1 peptide vaccine. The receptor comes from a man between 18 and 29 years old with glioma. As DNA, the CDR3 is TGCAGCGGAAAGGAAGGGGGCGGCGGCTACACCTTC. It codes for CSGKEGGGGYTF.